The clone carrying this T cell receptor beta chain was detected ten times or more. The target antigen is unknown. This entry comes from a study of Graves' ophthalmopathy and Graves' hyperthyroidism. Reliance was placed on clinical symptoms, serum thyroxine, TRAb, thyroid ultrasound and orbital computed tomography for diagnosis. Germline V gives CDR1 MNHEY, CDR2 SMNVEV (reference sequence). With V trimmed by 5 bases and J by 10 bases, 8 bases remained unmatched. This CDR3 spans 12 amino acids. Amplification targeted the TCR beta CDR3 regions, with RNA transcripts as the source material. RT-PCR with HTBI primers came first, then second-round multiplex PCR. Each CDR3 protein gets one entry after TCRdb re-called the multiplex PCR reads with MiXCR. The sample records a few hundred thousand distinct CDR3 sequences, about a sixth being singletons. General study points: Blood was where most expanded thyroid clonotypes above 0.001 frequency also turned up. The model's ophthalmopathy progression predictions had approximately 65% sensitivity and approximately 72% specificity.

The sequencing input was peripheral blood. The J gene is TRBJ2-7, the V gene TRBV27, with 7 bases identical to TRBD1. This clonotype was sampled from an adult man with Graves' ophthalmopathy. The CDR3 loop is CASSPGTEDQYF. The CDR3 DNA is TGTGCCAGCAGTCCCGGGACAGAAGATCAGTACTTC.